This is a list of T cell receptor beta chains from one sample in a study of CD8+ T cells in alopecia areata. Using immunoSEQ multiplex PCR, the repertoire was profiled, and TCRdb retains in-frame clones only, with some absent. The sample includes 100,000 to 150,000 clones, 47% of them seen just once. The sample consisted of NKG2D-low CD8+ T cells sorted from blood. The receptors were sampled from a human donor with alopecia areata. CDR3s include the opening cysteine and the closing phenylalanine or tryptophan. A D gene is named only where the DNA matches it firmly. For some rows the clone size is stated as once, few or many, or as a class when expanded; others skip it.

CSVESWQGATNEQYF,TGCAGCGTTGAAAGTTGGCAGGGGGCTACCAACGAGCAGTACTTC,TRBV29-1,TRBD1,.,TRBJ2-7
CASSLGAGWFF,TGTGCCAGCAGTTTAGGGGCAGGGTGGTTCTTT,TRBV27,.,.,TRBJ1-1
CASSQDYRDSNSPLHF,TGCGCCAGCAGCCAGGACTACCGGGACAGTAATTCACCCCTCCACTTT,TRBV4-1,TRBD1,.,TRBJ1-6
CSVDSPDRVYGYTF,TGCAGCGTTGATTCTCCCGACAGGGTGTATGGCTACACCTTC,TRBV29-1,TRBD1,.,TRBJ1-2
CASSYSAGQGFDEQFF,TGTGCCAGCAGTTACTCGGCGGGACAGGGGTTCGATGAGCAGTTCTTC,TRBV6-6,TRBD1,many,TRBJ2-1
CSVTGGDSYNEQFF,TGCAGCGTTACAGGGGGGGACTCCTACAATGAGCAGTTCTTC,TRBV29-1,.,few,TRBJ2-1
CASSARGSEQYF,TGTGCCAGCAGTGCGAGGGGTTCAGAGCAGTACTTC,TRBV27,.,.,TRBJ2-7
CASSPRTVSYEQYF,TGTGCCAGCAGTCCTCGGACAGTTTCCTACGAGCAGTACTTC,TRBV27,.,.,TRBJ2-7
CASSFGVASQFF,TGTGCCAGCAGCTTTGGGGTAGCGTCCCAGTTCTTC,TRBV5-6,.,.,TRBJ2-1
CASSPIGASESYNEQFF,TGTGCCAGCAGCCCCATAGGGGCTAGCGAATCCTACAATGAGCAGTTCTTC,TRBV28,.,many,TRBJ2-1
CASSQWTAQETQYF,TGTGCCAGCAGTCAGTGGACGGCCCAAGAGACCCAGTACTTC,TRBV28,.,.,TRBJ2-5
CSALAGGYGYTF,TGCAGCGCTTTGGCAGGGGGCTATGGCTACACCTTC,TRBV29-1,TRBD1,.,TRBJ1-2
CASSPSLYEQFF,TGTGCCAGCAGCCCCTCGCTCTATGAGCAGTTCTTC,TRBV9,.,few,TRBJ2-1
CSVEDHQIEQFF,TGCAGCGTTGAAGATCACCAGATTGAGCAGTTCTTC,TRBV29-1,.,.,TRBJ2-1